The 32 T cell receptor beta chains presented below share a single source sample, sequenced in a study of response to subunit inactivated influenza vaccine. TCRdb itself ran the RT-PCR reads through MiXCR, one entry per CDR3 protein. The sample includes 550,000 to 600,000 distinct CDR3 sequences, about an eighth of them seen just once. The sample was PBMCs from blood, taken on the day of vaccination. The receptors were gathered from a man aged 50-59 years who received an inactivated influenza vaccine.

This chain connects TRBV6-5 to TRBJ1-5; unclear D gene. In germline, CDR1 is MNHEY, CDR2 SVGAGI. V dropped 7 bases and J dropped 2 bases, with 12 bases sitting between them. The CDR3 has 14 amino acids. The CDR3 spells CASKVTYGNQPQHF. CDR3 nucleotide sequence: TGTGCCAGCAAAGTTACATATGGCAATCAGCCCCAGCATTTT.

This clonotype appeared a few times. The CDR3 loop reads CASSFPGLAGANEQFF. CDR3 coding DNA: TGTGCCAGCAGCTTCCCAGGACTAGCGGGGGCTAATGAGCAGTTCTTC. The rearrangement joins TRBV7-9 to TRBJ2-1, with 13 bases matching TRBD2. The CDR3 is 16 amino acids. CDR1 SEHNR and CDR2 FQNEAQ come from the germline V gene (reference sequence). V lost 3 bases and J lost 7; bases outside the gene matches: 6. The variable domain in full, completed from reference TRBV7-9 and TRBJ2-1, reads DTGVSQNPRHKITKRGQNVTFRCDPISEHNRLYWYRQTLGQGPEFLTYFQNEAQLEKSRLLSDRFSAERPKGSFSTLEIQRTEQGDSAMYLCASSFPGLAGANEQFFGPGTRLTVL.

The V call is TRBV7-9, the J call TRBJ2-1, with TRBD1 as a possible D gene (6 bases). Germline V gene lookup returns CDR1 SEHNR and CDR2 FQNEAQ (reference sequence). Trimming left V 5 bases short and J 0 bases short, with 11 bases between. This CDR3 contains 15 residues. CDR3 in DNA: TGTGCCAGCAGCCGACGGGACATCTCCTACAATGAGCAGTTCTTC. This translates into CASSRRDISYNEQFF.

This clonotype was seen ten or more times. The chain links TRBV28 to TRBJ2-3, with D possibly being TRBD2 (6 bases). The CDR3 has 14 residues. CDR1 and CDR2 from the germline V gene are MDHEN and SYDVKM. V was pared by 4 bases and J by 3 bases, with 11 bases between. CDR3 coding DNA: TGTGCCAGCAGTTCGGGACTTCCAACAGATACGCAGTATTTT. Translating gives CASSSGLPTDTQYF.

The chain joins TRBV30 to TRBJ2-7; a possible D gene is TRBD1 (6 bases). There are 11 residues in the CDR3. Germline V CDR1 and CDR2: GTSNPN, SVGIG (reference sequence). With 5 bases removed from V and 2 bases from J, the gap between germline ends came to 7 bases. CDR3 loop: CAWGQTYEQYF. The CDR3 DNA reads TGTGCCTGGGGACAGACCTACGAGCAGTACTTC.

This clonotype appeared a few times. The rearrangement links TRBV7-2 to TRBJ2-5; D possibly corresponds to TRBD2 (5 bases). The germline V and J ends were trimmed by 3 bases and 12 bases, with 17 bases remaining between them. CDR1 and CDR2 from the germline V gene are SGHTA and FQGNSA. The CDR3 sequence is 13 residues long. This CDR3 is CASSLSLAEGKYF. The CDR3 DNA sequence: TGTGCCAGCAGCTTGAGTCTGGCAGAGGGCAAGTACTTC.

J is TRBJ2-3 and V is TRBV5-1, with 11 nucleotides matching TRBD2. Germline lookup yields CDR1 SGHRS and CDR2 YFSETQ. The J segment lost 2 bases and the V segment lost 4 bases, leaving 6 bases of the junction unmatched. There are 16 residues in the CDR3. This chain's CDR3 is CASSPVAGGNTDTQYF. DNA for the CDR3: TGCGCCAGCAGCCCAGTAGCGGGGGGGAACACAGATACGCAGTATTTT.

The CDR3: CSVATGGYEQYF. The CDR3 DNA reads TGCAGCGTCGCTACAGGGGGCTACGAGCAGTACTTC. The genes are TRBV29-1 and TRBJ2-7; 8 positions match TRBD1. The J segment lost 3 bases and the V segment lost 6 bases, leaving 4 bases of the junction unmatched. The CDR3 consists of 12 residues. Per germline, CDR1 SQVTM and CDR2 ANQGSEA.

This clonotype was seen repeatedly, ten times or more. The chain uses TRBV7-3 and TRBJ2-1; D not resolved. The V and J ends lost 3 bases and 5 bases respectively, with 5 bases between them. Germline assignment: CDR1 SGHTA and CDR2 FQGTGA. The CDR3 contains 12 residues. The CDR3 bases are TGTGCCAGCAGCTTCCTTAACAATGAGCAGTTCTTC. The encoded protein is CASSFLNNEQFF.

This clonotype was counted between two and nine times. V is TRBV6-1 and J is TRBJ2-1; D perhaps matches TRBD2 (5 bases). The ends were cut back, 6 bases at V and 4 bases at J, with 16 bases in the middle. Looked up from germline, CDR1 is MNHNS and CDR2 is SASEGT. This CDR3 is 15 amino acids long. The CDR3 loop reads CASSPGPGVYNEQFF. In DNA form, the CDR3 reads TGTGCCAGCAGCCCGGGCCCCGGGGTTTACAATGAGCAGTTCTTC.

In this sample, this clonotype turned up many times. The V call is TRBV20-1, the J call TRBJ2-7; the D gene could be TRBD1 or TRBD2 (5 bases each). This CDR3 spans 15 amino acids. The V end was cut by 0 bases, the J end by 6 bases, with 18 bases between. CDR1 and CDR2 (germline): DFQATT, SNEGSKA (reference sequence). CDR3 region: CSARDGTTGGVEQYF. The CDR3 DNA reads TGCAGTGCTAGAGACGGGACCACCGGTGGGGTCGAGCAGTACTTC.

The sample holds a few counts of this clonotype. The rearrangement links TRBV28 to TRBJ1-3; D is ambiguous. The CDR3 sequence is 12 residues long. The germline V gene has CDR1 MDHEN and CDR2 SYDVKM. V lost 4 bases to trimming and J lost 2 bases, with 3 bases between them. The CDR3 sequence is CASSWTGNTIYF. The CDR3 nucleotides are TGTGCCAGCAGTTGGACTGGAAACACCATATATTTT.

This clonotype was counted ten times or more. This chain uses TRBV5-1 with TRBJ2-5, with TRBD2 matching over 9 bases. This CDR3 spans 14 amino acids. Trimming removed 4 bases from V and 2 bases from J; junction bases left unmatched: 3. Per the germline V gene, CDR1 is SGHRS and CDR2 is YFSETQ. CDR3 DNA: TGCGCCAGCAGCATGCGGGGGGGACAAGAGACCCAGTACTTC. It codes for CASSMRGGQETQYF.

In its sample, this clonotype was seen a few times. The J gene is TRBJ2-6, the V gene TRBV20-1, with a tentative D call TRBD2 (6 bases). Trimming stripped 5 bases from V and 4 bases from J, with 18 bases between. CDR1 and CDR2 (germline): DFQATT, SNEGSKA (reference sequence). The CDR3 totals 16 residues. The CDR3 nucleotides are TGCAGTGCTCCTAGGAGGGTGTGGACCGGGGCCAACGTCCTGACTTTC. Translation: CSAPRRVWTGANVLTF.

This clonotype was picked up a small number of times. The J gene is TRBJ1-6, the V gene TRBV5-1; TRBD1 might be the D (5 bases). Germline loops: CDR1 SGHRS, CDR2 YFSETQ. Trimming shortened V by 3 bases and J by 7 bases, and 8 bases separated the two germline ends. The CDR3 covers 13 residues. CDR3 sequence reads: CASSSRQNSPLHF. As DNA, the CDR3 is TGCGCCAGCAGCTCCCGACAGAATTCACCCCTCCACTTT.

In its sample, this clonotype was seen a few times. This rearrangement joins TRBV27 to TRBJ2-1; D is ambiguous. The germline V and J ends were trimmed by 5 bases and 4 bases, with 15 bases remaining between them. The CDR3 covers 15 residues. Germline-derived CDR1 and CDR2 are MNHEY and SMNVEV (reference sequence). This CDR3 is CASSLTARVYNEQFF. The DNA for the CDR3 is TGTGCCAGCAGTCTAACAGCGCGCGTATACAATGAGCAGTTCTTC.

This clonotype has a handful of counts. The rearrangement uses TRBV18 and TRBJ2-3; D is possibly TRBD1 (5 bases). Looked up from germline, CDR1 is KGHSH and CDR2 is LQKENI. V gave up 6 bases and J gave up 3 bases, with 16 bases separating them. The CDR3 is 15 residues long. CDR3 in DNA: TGTGCCAGCTCCGACCTGCTAGGGGCAACAGATACGCAGTATTTT. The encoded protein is CASSDLLGATDTQYF.

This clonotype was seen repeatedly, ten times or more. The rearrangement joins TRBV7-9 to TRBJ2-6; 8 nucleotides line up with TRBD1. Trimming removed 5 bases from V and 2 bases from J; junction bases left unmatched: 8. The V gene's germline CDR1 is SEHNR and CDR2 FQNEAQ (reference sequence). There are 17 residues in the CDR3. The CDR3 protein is CASSVPGQAPGANVLTF. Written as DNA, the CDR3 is TGTGCCAGCAGCGTCCCGGGACAGGCACCTGGGGCCAACGTCCTGACTTTC.

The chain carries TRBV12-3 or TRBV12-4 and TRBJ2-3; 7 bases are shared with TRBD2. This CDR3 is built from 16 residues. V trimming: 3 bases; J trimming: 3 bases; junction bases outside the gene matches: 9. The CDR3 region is CASSFRDYKGTDTQYF. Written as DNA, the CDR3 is TGTGCCAGCAGTTTCCGGGACTATAAGGGGACAGATACGCAGTATTTT.

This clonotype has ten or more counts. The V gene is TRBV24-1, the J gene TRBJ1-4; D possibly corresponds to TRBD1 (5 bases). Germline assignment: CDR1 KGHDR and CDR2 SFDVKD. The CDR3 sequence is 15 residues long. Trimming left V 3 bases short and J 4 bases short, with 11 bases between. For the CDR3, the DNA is TGTGCCACCAGTGATCCGAGACAGCGTAATGAAAAACTGTTTTTT. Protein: CATSDPRQRNEKLFF.

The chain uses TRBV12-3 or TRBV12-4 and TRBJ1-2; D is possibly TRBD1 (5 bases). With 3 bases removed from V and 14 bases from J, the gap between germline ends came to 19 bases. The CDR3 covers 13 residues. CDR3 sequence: CASSFGGRTANTF. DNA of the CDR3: TGTGCCAGCAGTTTTGGGGGAAGGACGGCGAATACCTTC.

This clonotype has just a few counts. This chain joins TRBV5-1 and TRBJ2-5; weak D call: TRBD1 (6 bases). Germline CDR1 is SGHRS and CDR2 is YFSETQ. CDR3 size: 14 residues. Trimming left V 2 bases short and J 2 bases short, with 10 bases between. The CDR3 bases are TGCGCCAGCAGCTTCGGAGGACAGCAAGAGACCCAGTACTTC. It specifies CASSFGGQQETQYF.

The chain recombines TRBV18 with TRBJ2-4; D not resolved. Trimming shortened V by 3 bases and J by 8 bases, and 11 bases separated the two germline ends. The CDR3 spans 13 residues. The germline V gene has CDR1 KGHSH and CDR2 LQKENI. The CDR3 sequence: CASSPTKLDIQYF. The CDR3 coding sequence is TGTGCCAGCTCACCGACGAAGTTAGACATTCAGTACTTC.

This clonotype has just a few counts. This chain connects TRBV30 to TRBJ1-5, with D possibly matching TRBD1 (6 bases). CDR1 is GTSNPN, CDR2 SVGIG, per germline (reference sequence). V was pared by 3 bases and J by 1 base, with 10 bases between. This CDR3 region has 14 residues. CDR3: CAWRLTGSNQPQHF. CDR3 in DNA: TGTGCCTGGAGGCTAACAGGGAGCAATCAGCCCCAGCATTTT.

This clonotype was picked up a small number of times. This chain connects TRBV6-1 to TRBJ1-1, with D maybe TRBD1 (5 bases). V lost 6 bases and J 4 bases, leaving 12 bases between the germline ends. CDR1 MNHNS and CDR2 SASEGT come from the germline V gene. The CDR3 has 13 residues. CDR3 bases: TGTGCCAGCAGGATGGGGCTTTCCACTGAAGCTTTCTTT. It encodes CASRMGLSTEAFF.

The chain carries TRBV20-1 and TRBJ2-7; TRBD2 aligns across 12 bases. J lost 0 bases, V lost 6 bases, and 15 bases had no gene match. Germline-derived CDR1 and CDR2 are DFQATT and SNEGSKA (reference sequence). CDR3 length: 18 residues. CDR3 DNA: TGCAGTGCCCCATCTAGCGGGGGGGCCTTAGTGGGCTCCTACGAGCAGTACTTC. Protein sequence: CSAPSSGGALVGSYEQYF.

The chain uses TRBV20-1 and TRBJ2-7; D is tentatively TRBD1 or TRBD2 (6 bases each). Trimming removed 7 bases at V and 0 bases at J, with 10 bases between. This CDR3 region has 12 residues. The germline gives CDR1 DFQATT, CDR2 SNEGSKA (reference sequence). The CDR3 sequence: CSVEGVSYEQYF. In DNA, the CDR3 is TGCAGTGTGGAGGGGGTCTCCTACGAGCAGTACTTC.

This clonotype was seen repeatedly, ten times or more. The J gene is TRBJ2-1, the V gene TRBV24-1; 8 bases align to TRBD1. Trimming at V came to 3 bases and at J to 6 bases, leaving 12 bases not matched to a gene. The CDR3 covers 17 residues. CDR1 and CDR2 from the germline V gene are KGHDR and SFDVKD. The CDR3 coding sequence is TGTGCCACCAGTGATCAACCCCCCGGGACAGGCGTCAATGAGCAGTTCTTC. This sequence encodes CATSDQPPGTGVNEQFF.

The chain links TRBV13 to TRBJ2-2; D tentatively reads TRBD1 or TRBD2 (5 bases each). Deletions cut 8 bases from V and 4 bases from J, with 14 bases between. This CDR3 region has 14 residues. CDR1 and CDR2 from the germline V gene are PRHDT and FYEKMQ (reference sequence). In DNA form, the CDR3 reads TGTGCCAGCCTTCGAGGGGCGGGCACCGGGGAGCTGTTTTTT. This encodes CASLRGAGTGELFF. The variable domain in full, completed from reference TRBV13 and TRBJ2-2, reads AAGVIQSPRHLIKEKRETATLKCYPIPRHDTVYWYQQGPGQDPQFLISFYEKMQSDKGSIPDRFSAQQFSDYHSELNMSSLELGDSALYFCASLRGAGTGELFFGEGSRLTVL.

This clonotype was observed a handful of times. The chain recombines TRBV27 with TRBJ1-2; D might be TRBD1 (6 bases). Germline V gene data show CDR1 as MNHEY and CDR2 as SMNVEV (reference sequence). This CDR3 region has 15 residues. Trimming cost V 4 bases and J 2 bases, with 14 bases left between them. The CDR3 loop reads CASSYRVGGNYGYTF. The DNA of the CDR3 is TGTGCCAGCAGTTACAGGGTTGGGGGAAACTATGGCTACACCTTC.

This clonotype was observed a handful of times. This CDR3 reads CASSPFIRDHYNEQFF. In DNA form, the CDR3 reads TGTGCCAGCAGCCCCTTTATAAGGGACCATTACAATGAGCAGTTCTTC. The rearrangement links TRBV11-2 to TRBJ2-1, with D perhaps given as TRBD1 or TRBD2 (5 bases each). Germline V gives CDR1 SGHAT, CDR2 FQNNGV. This CDR3 is built from 16 residues. V was clipped by 5 bases and J by 4 bases, with 18 bases between them.

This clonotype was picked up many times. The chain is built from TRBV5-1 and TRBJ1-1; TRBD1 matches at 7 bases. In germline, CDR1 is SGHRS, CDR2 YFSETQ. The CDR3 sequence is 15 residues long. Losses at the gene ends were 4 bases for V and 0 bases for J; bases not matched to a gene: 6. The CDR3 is CASSRRQGLNTEAFF. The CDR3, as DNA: TGCGCCAGCAGCAGAAGACAGGGTTTGAACACTGAAGCTTTCTTT.